This T cell receptor (beta chain) was sequenced during a study of T cells in Graves' hyperthyroidism and ophthalmopathy. Study-wide points: Blood also held most thyroid clonotypes expanded beyond 0.001.

Out of less than 12 ml of fresh peripheral blood came the PBMCs. In its sample, this clonotype was seen many times. Its antigen is not known. Amplification yielded TCR beta CDR3 regions, with RNA transcripts as the source. The primer set for the first-round RT-PCR of the TCR CDR3 was HTBI. TCRdb called the multiplex PCR reads again in MiXCR, with one record for every CDR3 protein. There are 600,000 to 700,000 distinct CDR3 sequences in the sample; approximately 14% occur only once, and around 4.5% lies in the top ten. Per germline, CDR1 MNHNS and CDR2 SASEGT. Unmatched junction bases numbered 11, after V lost 2 bases and J lost 7 bases. The CDR3 is made up of 15 amino acids.

The sequencing sample was made of blood. This TCR was recovered from a woman aged 40 to 50 with Graves' ophthalmopathy. J is TRBJ2-7 and V is TRBV6-1; 7 bases agree with TRBD2. The CDR3 protein is CASSETGGGVLEQYF. CDR3 DNA: TGTGCCAGCAGTGAAACGGGAGGAGGGGTACTGGAGCAGTACTTC.